A selection of T cell receptor beta chains follows, all from one sample in a study of cytomegalovirus exposure and HLA in healthy donors. Method: immunoSEQ multiplex PCR; TCRdb's copy keeps in-frame clones and lacks some. The sample has approximately 130,000 clones, over 80% seen once. The sequencing sample was made of PBMCs. The receptors come from a boy between 5 and 17 years old in good health and CMV-seronegative. Both conserved end residues are part of each CDR3. The order of the fields is J gene, CDR3 length, clone size, V gene, D gene, CDR3 DNA, CDR3 protein. A D gene is named only where the DNA matches it firmly. For some rows the clone size is stated as once, few or many, or as a class when expanded; others skip it.

TRBJ2-1 14 NA TRBV30 TRBD2 TGTGCCTGGAGCCGGGGACTAGGCTACAATGAGCAGTTCTTC CAWSRGLGYNEQFF
TRBJ1-2 17 NA TRBV6-7 TRBD1 TGTGCCAGCATCCGGGACAGGCCCGCCCTATCGAACTATGGCTACACCTTC CASIRDRPALSNYGYTF
TRBJ1-1 9 NA TRBV7-9 NA TGTGCCAGACATATTGAAGCTTTCTTT CARHIEAFF
TRBJ2-7 16 NA TRBV7-2 NA TGTGCCAGCAGCTCCGAGGCGCGGGGGCCCCGGGGCGAGCAGTACTTC CASSSEARGPRGEQYF
TRBJ1-5 17 NA TRBV15 NA TGTGCCACCAGCAAAGGGGAATCCGCAGTAAGCAATCAGCCCCAGCATTTT CATSKGESAVSNQPQHF
TRBJ1-5 16 NA TRBV6-1 TRBD1 TGTGCCAGCAGTGGAACAGGGGCCCGGAGCAATCAGCCCCAGCATTTT CASSGTGARSNQPQHF
TRBJ2-3 15 NA TRBV25-1 NA TGTGCCAGCAGTGAATCCAACAGTAACACAGATACGCAGTATTTT CASSESNSNTDTQYF
TRBJ1-2 12 NA TRBV30 NA TGTGCCTGGAGCCCAAAGAGCTATGGCTACACCTTC CAWSPKSYGYTF
TRBJ2-2 13 NA TRBV5-5 NA TGTGCCAGCAGCTTGGAGACTGCTGGGGAGCTGTTTTTT CASSLETAGELFF
TRBJ1-1 14 few TRBV4-1 NA TGCGCCAGCAGCCACATCGGAACAGAGACTGAAGCTTTCTTT CASSHIGTETEAFF